Following are 15 T cell receptor beta chains from one sample sequenced in a study of T cells expressing NK-cell markers. TCRdb reprocessed the 5' RACE reads and reports one entry per CDR3 protein, with no DNA. The sample data list 500,000 to 700,000 distinct CDR3 sequences. Sequencing input: blood T cells: a sorted CD56 or NKG2C T cell subset, CD4+ or CD8+ T cells, or bulk PBMC T cells (not recorded which). The receptors shown here come from a man younger than 30 in good health.

This chain uses TRBV6-1 with TRBJ2-7. The CDR3 sequence is 15 residues long. Germline loops: CDR1 MNHNS, CDR2 SASEGT. The CDR3 spells CASSEIWRSTYEQYF.

The chain recombines TRBV15 with TRBJ2-5; with no DNA, the TCRdb D assignment of TRBD2 cannot be verified. This CDR3 has 14 residues. Germline V gene sequence: CDR1 LNHNV, CDR2 YYDKDF (reference sequence). CDR3 region: CATSRVGEGETQYF.

V usage is TRBV7-9 and J usage is TRBJ2-1; the D call of TRBD2 rests on TCRdb alone, since no DNA is present to check it. The CDR3 has 15 residues. Germline V gene sequence: CDR1 SEHNR, CDR2 FQNEAQ (reference sequence). This chain's CDR3 is CASTISGRPINEQFF.

The chain carries TRBV10-3 and TRBJ2-5. CDR1 and CDR2 from the germline V gene are ENHRY and SYGVKD. The CDR3 contains 12 residues. CDR3 loop: CAISEEKETQYF.

The rearrangement uses TRBV12-3 or TRBV12-4 and TRBJ2-7. The CDR3 consists of 11 residues. The CDR3: CASSTVGEQYF.

The chain uses TRBV19 and TRBJ2-2; TCRdb picks TRBD1, but there is no DNA to check that call. Germline CDR1 LNHDA, CDR2 SQIVND (reference sequence). The CDR3 contains 13 residues. CDR3 residues: CASSIRGPEWLFF.

J is TRBJ2-3 and V is TRBV5-5; TCRdb indicates TRBD2, and absent DNA this call remains unverified. CDR1 and CDR2 from the germline V gene are SGHKS and YYEKEE (reference sequence). This CDR3 comprises 16 residues. CDR3 loop: CASSLLQRISTDTQYF.

CDR3 loop: CASSRDRPDTQYF. The genes are TRBV5-1 and TRBJ2-3; TCRdb returns TRBD1, unconfirmable since there is no DNA. This CDR3 has 13 residues. Per germline, CDR1 SGHRS and CDR2 YFSETQ.

The chain has TRBV25-1 and TRBJ1-1. This CDR3 is 13 amino acids long. CDR1 and CDR2 from the germline V gene are MGHDK and SYGVNS. CDR3: CASSVARNTEAFF.

The chain uses TRBV7-9 and TRBJ2-5. CDR1 is SEHNR and CDR2 is FQNEAQ in the germline V gene (reference sequence). This CDR3 has 12 residues. This CDR3 is CASTTLEETQYF.

The chain uses TRBV7-2 and TRBJ1-2. Germline assignment: CDR1 SGHTA and CDR2 FQGNSA. This CDR3 comprises 13 residues. CDR3 region: CASSVDSNYGYTF.

The genes are TRBV7-2 and TRBJ2-5; TCRdb proposes TRBD1, but this gene call is untestable without DNA. The CDR3 length is 15 residues. The germline gives CDR1 SGHTA, CDR2 FQGNSA. CDR3: CASSPQTGYGETQYF.

The chain employs TRBV24-1 and TRBJ2-1; TCRdb gives TRBD1 as the D gene, but with no DNA this cannot be confirmed. There are 16 residues in the CDR3. Germline CDR1 KGHDR, CDR2 SFDVKD. Here the CDR3 reads CATSDPTGQGWDEQFF.

The chain links TRBV18 to TRBJ2-1; no DNA is available, so the TRBD2 call from TCRdb remains unchecked. This CDR3 is 17 amino acids long. In germline, CDR1 is KGHSH, CDR2 LQKENI. CDR3 residues: CASSLPPWGLRVNEQFF.

J is TRBJ2-1 and V is TRBV20-1; TCRdb's assignment of TRBD1 cannot be checked, as there is no DNA. This CDR3 spans 14 amino acids. CDR1 is DFQATT and CDR2 is SNEGSKA in the germline V gene (reference sequence). CDR3: CSALDRGRERGQFF.